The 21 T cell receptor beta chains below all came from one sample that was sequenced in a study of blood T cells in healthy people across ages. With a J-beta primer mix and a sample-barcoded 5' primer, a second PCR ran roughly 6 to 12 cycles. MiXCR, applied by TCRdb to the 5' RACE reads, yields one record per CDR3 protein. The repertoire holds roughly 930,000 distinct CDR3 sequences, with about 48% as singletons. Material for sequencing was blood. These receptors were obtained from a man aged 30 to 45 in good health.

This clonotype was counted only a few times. The CDR3 sequence: CASERTRIYEQYF. The CDR3 region has the DNA TGTGCCAGCGAAAGGACAAGAATATACGAGCAGTACTTC. This chain uses TRBV2 with TRBJ2-7, with TRBD1 as a possible D gene (5 bases). Germline V lookup: CDR1 SNHLY, CDR2 FYNNEI. The CDR3 loop spans 13 amino acids. The V end was cut by 8 bases, the J end by 4 bases, with 15 bases between.

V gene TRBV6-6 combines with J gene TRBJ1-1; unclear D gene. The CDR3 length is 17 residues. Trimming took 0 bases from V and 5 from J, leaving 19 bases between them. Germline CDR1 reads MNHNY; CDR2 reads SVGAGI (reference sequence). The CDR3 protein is CASSYSERVRSGTEAFF. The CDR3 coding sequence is TGTGCCAGCAGTTACTCGGAAAGGGTGCGAAGCGGGACTGAAGCTTTCTTT.

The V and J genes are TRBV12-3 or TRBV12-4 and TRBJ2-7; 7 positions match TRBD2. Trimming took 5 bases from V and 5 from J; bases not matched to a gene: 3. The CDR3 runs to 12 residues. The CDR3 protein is CASSRGENEQYF. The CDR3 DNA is TGTGCCAGCAGTCGGGGGGAAAACGAGCAGTACTTC.

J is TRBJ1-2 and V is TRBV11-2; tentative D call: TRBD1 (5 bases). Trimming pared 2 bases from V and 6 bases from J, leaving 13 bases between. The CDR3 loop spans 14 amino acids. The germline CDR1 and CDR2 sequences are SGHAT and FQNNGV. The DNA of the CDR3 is TGTGCCAGCAGCTTAACAGGTGCATTGGATGGCTACACCTTC. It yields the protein CASSLTGALDGYTF.

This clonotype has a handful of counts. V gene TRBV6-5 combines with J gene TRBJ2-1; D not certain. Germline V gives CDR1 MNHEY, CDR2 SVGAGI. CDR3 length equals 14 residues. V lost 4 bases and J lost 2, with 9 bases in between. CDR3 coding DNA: TGTGCCAGCAGTTCGTCAGTAACCTACAATGAGCAGTTCTTC. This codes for CASSSSVTYNEQFF.

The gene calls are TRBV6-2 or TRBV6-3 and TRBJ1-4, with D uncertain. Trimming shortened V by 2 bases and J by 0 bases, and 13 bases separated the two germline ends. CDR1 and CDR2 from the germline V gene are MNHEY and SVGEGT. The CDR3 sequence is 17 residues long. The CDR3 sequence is CASSYIPLRATNEKLFF. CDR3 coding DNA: TGTGCCAGCAGTTACATTCCCCTCAGAGCAACTAATGAAAAACTGTTTTTT.

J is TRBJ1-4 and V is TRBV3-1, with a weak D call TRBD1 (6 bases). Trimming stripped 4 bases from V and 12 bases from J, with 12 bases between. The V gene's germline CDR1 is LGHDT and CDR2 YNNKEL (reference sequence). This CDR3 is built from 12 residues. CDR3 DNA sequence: TGTGCCAGCAGCCTCGGACAGTGGGAACTGTTTTTT. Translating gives CASSLGQWELFF. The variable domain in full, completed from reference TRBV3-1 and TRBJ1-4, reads DTAVSQTPKYLVTQMGNDKSIKCEQNLGHDTMYWYKQDSKKFLKIMFSYNNKELIINETVPNRFSPKSPDKAHLNLHINSLELGDSAVYFCASSLGQWELFFGSGTQLSVL.

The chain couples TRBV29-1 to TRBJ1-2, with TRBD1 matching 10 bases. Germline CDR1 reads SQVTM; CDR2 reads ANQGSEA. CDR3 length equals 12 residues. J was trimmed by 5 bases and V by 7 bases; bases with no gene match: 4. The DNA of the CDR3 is TGCAGCGCGGGACAGGGGTTGTATGGCTACACCTTC. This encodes CSAGQGLYGYTF. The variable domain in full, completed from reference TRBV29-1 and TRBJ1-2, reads SAVISQKPSRDICQRGTSLTIQCQVDSQVTMMFWYRQQPGQSLTLIATANQGSEATYESGFVIDKFPISRPNLTFSTLTVSNMSPEDSSIYLCSAGQGLYGYTFGSGTRLTVV.

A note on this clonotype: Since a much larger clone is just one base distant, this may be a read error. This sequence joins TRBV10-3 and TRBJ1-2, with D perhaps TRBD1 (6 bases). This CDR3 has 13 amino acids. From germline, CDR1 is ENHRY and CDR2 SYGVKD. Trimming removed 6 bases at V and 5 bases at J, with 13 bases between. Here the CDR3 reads CAIRGTTGYGYTF. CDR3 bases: TGTGCCATCAGGGGGACCACAGGGTATGGCTACACCTTC.

The CDR3 here is CASSVFADISSYEQYF. Here the CDR3 DNA reads TGTGCCAGCAGTGTTTTTGCGGACATTAGCTCCTACGAGCAGTACTTC. This chain joins TRBV6-1 and TRBJ2-7, with D tentatively TRBD1 (5 bases). Trimming left V 4 bases short and J 0 bases short, with 16 bases between. Germline-derived CDR1 and CDR2 are MNHNS and SASEGT. The CDR3 length is 16 residues.

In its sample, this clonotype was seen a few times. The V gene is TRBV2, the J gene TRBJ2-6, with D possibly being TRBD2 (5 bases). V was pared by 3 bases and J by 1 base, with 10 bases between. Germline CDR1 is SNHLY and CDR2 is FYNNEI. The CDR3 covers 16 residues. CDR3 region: CASSDLEVSGANVLTF. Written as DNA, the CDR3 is TGTGCCAGCAGTGATTTGGAGGTATCTGGGGCCAACGTCCTGACTTTC. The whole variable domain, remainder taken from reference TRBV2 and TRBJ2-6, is EPEVTQTPSHQVTQMGQEVILRCVPISNHLYFYWYRQILGQKVEFLVSFYNNEISEKSEIFDDQFSVERPDGSNFTLKIRSTKLEDSAMYFCASSDLEVSGANVLTFGAGSRLTVL.

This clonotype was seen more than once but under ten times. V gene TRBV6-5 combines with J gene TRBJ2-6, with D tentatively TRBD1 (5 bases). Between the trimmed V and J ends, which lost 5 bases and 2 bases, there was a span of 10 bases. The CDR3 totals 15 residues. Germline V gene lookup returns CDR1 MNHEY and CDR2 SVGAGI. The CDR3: CASSRQSTGANVLTF. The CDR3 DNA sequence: TGTGCCAGCAGTCGACAGAGCACTGGGGCCAACGTCCTGACTTTC.

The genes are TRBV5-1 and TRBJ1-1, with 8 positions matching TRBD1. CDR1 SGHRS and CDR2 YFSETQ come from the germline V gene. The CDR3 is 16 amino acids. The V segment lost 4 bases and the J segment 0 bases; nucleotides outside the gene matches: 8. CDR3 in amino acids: CASSGRDRSLNTEAFF. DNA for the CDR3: TGCGCCAGCAGCGGCCGGGACAGGAGTTTGAACACTGAAGCTTTCTTT.

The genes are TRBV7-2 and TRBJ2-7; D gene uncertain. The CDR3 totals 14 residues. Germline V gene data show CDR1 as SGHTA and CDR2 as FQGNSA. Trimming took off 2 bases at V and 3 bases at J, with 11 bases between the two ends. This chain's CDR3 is CASSLRVGDYEQYF. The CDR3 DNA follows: TGTGCCAGCAGCTTACGCGTGGGTGACTACGAGCAGTACTTC.

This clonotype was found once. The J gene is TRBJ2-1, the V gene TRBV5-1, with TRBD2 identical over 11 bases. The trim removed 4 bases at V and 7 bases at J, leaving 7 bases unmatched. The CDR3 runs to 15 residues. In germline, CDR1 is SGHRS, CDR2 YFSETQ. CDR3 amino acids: CASSVVSGGDNEQFF. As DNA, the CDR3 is TGCGCCAGCAGCGTGGTTAGCGGGGGGGATAATGAGCAGTTCTTC.

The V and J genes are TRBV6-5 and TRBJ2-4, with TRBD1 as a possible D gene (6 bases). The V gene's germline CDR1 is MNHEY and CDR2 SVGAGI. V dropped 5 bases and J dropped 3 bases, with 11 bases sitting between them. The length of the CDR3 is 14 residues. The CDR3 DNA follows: TGTGCCAGCAGTCAGGGGACCTTCAAAAACATTCAGTACTTC. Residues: CASSQGTFKNIQYF.

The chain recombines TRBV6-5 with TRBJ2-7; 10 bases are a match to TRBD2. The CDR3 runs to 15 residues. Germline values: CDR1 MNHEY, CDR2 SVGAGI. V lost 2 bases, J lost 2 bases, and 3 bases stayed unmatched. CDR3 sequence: CASSYGTSVPYEQYF. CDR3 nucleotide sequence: TGTGCCAGCAGTTACGGGACTAGCGTCCCCTACGAGCAGTACTTC.

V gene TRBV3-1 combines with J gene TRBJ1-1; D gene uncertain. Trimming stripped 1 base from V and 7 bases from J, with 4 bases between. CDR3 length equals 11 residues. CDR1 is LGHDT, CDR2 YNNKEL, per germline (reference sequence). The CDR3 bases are TGTGCCAGCAGCCAAGGCTTTGAAGCTTTCTTT. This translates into CASSQGFEAFF.

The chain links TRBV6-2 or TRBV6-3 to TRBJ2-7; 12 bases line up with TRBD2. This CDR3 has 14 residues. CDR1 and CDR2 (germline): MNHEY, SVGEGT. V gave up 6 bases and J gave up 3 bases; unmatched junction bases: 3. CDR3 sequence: CASRTSGGLYEQYF. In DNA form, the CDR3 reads TGTGCCAGCAGGACTAGCGGGGGTCTCTACGAGCAGTACTTC.

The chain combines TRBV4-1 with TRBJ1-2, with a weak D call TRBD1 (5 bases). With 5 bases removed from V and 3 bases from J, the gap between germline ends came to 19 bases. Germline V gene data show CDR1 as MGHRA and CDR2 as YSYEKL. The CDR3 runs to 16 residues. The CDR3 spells CASSAPSGGGDYGYTF. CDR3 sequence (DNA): TGCGCCAGCAGCGCCCCATCGGGAGGAGGGGACTATGGCTACACCTTC.

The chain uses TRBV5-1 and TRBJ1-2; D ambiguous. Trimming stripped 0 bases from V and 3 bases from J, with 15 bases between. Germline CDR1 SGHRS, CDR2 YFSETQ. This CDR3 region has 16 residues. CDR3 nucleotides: TGCGCCAGCAGCTTGGCCGGCCGTATCAGCGACTATGGCTACACCTTC. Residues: CASSLAGRISDYGYTF.